These T cell receptor beta chains were read from a single sample in a study of blood T cell repertoires in COVID-19. Measured with immunoSEQ multiplex PCR; TCRdb has only the in-frame clones, and not every one. The top ten hold roughly 8% of the sample, which has about 230,000 clones, roughly 80% seen once. The specimen was peripheral blood. The receptors derive from a woman at least 80 years old with acute or convalescent COVID-19. Both conserved end residues are part of each CDR3. A D gene is named only where the DNA matches it firmly. Expanded clones are given a class, and other clones once, few, many or no size at all.

-	TRBV10-3	11	TRBJ1-2	-	CAITGNYGYTF	TGTGCCATCACGGGTAACTATGGCTACACCTTC
-	TRBV5-1	16	TRBJ1-4	-	CASSLAGYATNEKLFF	TGCGCCAGCAGCTTGGCCGGGTACGCAACTAATGAAAAACTGTTTTTT
TRBD1	TRBV12-5	13	TRBJ1-5	few	CASGLQGNQPQHF	TGTGCTAGTGGCCTACAGGGGAATCAGCCCCAGCATTTT
-	TRBV28	12	TRBJ2-7	-	CASSPRSYEQYF	TGTGCCAGCAGTCCCCGGTCGTACGAGCAGTACTTC
TRBD2	TRBV5-1	15	TRBJ2-7	-	CASSLTASGAYEQYF	TGCGCCAGCAGCTTGACTGCTAGCGGGGCCTACGAGCAGTACTTC
-	TRBV6-5	14	TRBJ2-4	-	CASRGGTAKNIQYF	TGTGCCAGCAGGGGGGGAACAGCCAAAAACATTCAGTACTTC
-	TRBV19	19	TRBJ1-5	-	CASSIVFGQGPGQNQPQHF	TGTGCCAGTAGTATAGTTTTCGGCCAGGGCCCAGGCCAGAATCAGCCCCAGCATTTT
-	TRBV6-1	13	TRBJ2-3	-	CASSEPPSGTQYF	TGTGCCAGCAGTGAACCGCCGTCCGGTACGCAGTATTTT
-	TRBV5-1	13	TRBJ1-1	-	CASSPTGNTEAFF	TGCGCCAGCAGCCCTACAGGAAACACTGAAGCTTTCTTT
-	TRBV7-5	20	TRBJ1-5	-	CVRSSTDRWGGYISNQPQHF	TGTGTCAGAAGCTCTACGGACAGGTGGGGTGGGTATATTAGCAATCAGCCCCAGCATTTT
TRBD1	TRBV25-1	15	TRBJ2-7	once	CASSPDRGLVYEQYF	TGTGCCAGCAGTCCCGACAGGGGCCTTGTTTACGAGCAGTACTTC
-	TRBV18	14	TRBJ1-1	-	CASSREEANTEAFF	TGTGCCAGCTCACGCGAGGAGGCGAACACTGAAGCTTTCTTT
-	TRBV6-5	13	TRBJ2-1	-	CASSPGGPYEQFF	TGTGCCAGCAGCCCCGGGGGTCCCTATGAGCAGTTCTTC
TRBD1	TRBV4-1	19	TRBJ2-6	-	CASSTRQGGTGSGANVLTF	TGCGCCAGCAGCACCCGACAGGGTGGGACGGGATCTGGGGCCAACGTCCTGACTTTC
TRBD1	TRBV6-1	13	TRBJ1-2	-	CASSEKTGYGYTF	TGTGCCAGCAGTGAAAAGACAGGGTATGGCTACACCTTC
-	TRBV18	16	TRBJ2-4	-	CASSPGFPLAKNIQYF	TGTGCCAGCTCGCCGGGGTTCCCACTAGCCAAAAACATTCAGTACTTC
TRBD1	TRBV29-1	14	TRBJ2-5	-	CSVEGQGAYETQYF	TGCAGCGTTGAAGGACAGGGGGCATATGAGACCCAGTACTTC
TRBD1	TRBV6-5	15	TRBJ2-2	-	CASSSVTGVPGELFF	TGTGCCAGCAGTTCTGTGACAGGGGTCCCCGGGGAGCTGTTTTTT
-	TRBV7-2	11	TRBJ2-7	-	CASSLDSEQYF	TGTGCCAGCAGCTTAGACTCCGAGCAGTACTTC
TRBD1	TRBV5-1	15	TRBJ1-6	few	CASSSDRDPSSPLHF	TGCGCCAGCAGCTCGGACAGGGATCCATCCTCACCCCTCCACTTT
TRBD2	TRBV27	15	TRBJ2-1	-	CASSLGRRAYNEQFF	TGTGCCAGCAGCCTCGGGAGGAGGGCGTACAATGAGCAGTTCTTC
TRBD1	TRBV14	15	TRBJ2-7	-	CASSRNPGQYYEQYF	TGTGCCAGCAGCCGCAATCCGGGACAGTACTACGAGCAGTACTTC
TRBD2	TRBV4-1	17	TRBJ2-1	-	CASSPRIAGVSYNEQFF	TGCGCCAGCAGCCCCCGGATAGCGGGGGTCTCCTACAATGAGCAGTTCTTC
-	TRBV29-1	12	TRBJ1-1	-	CSVPSQNTEAFF	TGCAGCGTACCCTCACAGAACACTGAAGCTTTCTTT
TRBD1	TRBV19	14	TRBJ1-5	once	CASSDRESNQPQHF	TGTGCCAGTAGCGACAGGGAAAGCAATCAGCCCCAGCATTTT
-	TRBV5-1	16	TRBJ1-1	-	CASRRDGGNPNTEAFF	TGCGCCAGCAGAAGGGACGGGGGGAATCCCAACACTGAAGCTTTCTTT
TRBD1	TRBV4-2	14	TRBJ1-2	-	CASSQDGTGVGYTF	TGTGCCAGCAGCCAAGATGGGACAGGGGTTGGCTACACCTTC
TRBD2	TRBV6-9	18	TRBJ2-3	-	CASSYPTSGSGFADTQYF	TGTGCCAGCAGTTATCCCACTAGCGGGAGTGGTTTCGCAGATACGCAGTATTTT
-	TRBV3-1/TRBV3-2	14	TRBJ1-5	once	CASSQGGGRQPQHF	TGTGCCAGCAGCCAAGGTGGGGGCCGGCAGCCCCAGCATTTT
TRBD1	TRBV19	16	TRBJ1-3	-	CASSTWTGGFGNTIYF	TGTGCCAGTAGTACCTGGACAGGGGGCTTTGGAAACACCATATATTTT
-	TRBV21-1	15	TRBJ1-3	-	CASSNEAGVGNTIYF	TGTGCCAGCAGCAACGAAGCAGGGGTAGGAAACACCATATATTTT
TRBD1	TRBV9	15	TRBJ2-5	once	CASSTWTGRQETQYF	TGTGCCAGCAGCACCTGGACAGGGCGACAAGAGACCCAGTACTTC
-	TRBV5-1	13	TRBJ1-1	once	CASNEALNTEAFF	TGCGCCAGCAACGAGGCCCTGAACACTGAAGCTTTCTTT
TRBD2	TRBV19	18	TRBJ2-5	-	CASSANSRTSGGAETQYF	TGTGCCAGTAGTGCAAATTCTAGGACTAGCGGGGGGGCGGAGACCCAGTACTTC
TRBD2	TRBV18	15	TRBJ2-7	-	CASSPFSGGYVEQYF	TGTGCCAGCTCACCTTTTAGCGGGGGCTACGTGGAGCAGTACTTC
TRBD1	TRBV5-1	15	TRBJ2-7	-	CASSVGTGESYEQYF	TGCGCCAGCAGCGTAGGGACAGGAGAATCCTACGAGCAGTACTTC
TRBD1	TRBV6-1	16	TRBJ2-7	-	CASSVTGTGGDYEQYF	TGTGCCAGCAGTGTTACCGGGACAGGGGGCGATTACGAGCAGTACTTC
TRBD1	TRBV19	15	TRBJ1-1	once	CASNNRDRGWTEAFF	TGTGCCAGTAATAACCGGGACAGGGGTTGGACTGAAGCTTTCTTT
-	TRBV12-3/TRBV12-4	13	TRBJ1-1	-	CASSFSENTEAFF	TGTGCCAGCAGTTTTTCAGAGAACACTGAAGCTTTCTTT
TRBD2	TRBV19	13	TRBJ2-1	-	CASIAGSGNEQFF	TGTGCCTCGATAGCGGGGAGTGGAAATGAGCAGTTCTTC
-	TRBV19	11	TRBJ1-2	few	CASSEAFGYTF	TGTGCCAGTAGTGAGGCCTTCGGCTACACCTTC
TRBD1	TRBV11-2	13	TRBJ1-3	-	CASSRDSGNTIYF	TGTGCCAGCAGCAGGGACAGTGGAAACACCATATATTTT
-	TRBV9	14	TRBJ2-5	-	CASSVAGDLETQYF	TGTGCCAGCAGCGTAGCGGGGGACTTAGAGACCCAGTACTTC
-	TRBV30	14	TRBJ1-6	once	CAWSRGGENSPLHF	TGTGCCTGGAGTAGGGGGGGGGAGAATTCACCCCTCCACTTT
TRBD1	TRBV11-2	17	TRBJ1-1	-	CASSLDAYRGGNTEAFF	TGTGCCAGCAGCTTAGACGCCTACAGGGGGGGGAACACTGAAGCTTTCTTT
TRBD1	TRBV9	16	TRBJ2-3	-	CASSGRDRGLTDTQYF	TGTGCCAGCAGCGGGAGGGACAGGGGCCTCACAGATACGCAGTATTTT